The 27 T cell receptor beta chains below all came from one sample that was sequenced in a study of OX40 agonist ivuxolimab in advanced cancers. Profiling relied on immunoSEQ multiplex PCR, and the TCRdb table lists in-frame clones only, not all of them. The top ten clones hold around 0.58% of a sample with around 95,000 clones, approximately 90% of them seen once. The sample consisted of CD4+ or CD8+ T cells sorted from blood, taken in a trial of the OX40 agonist ivuxolimab. These receptors were collected from an adult with an advanced solid tumor such as melanoma, head and neck, liver or kidney cancer.

The genes are TRBV7-9 and TRBJ2-1; tentatively, D is TRBD1 (5 bases). Germline CDR1 reads SEHNR; CDR2 reads FQNEAQ (reference sequence). The germline V and J ends were trimmed by 5 bases and 3 bases, with 17 bases remaining between them. The CDR3 spans 16 residues. The chain's CDR3 is CASSPSPRQHYNEQFF. The CDR3 DNA reads TGTGCCAGCAGCCCATCCCCGAGACAGCACTACAATGAGCAGTTCTTC.

This chain uses TRBV5-8 with TRBJ1-1; no clear D. V lost 4 bases to trimming and J lost 4 bases, with 20 bases between them. Germline assignment: CDR1 SGHTS and CDR2 YDEGEE. CDR3 length equals 16 residues. The CDR3 DNA reads as TGTGCCAGCAGCGGTCACCCAAGGCTTTCGGGCACTGAAGCTTTCTTT. Protein: CASSGHPRLSGTEAFF. The full variable domain, completed using reference TRBV5-8 and TRBJ1-1, is EAGVTQSPTHLIKTRGQQATLRCSPISGHTSVYWYQQALGLGLQFLLWYDEGEERNRGNFPPRFSGRQFPNYSSELNVNALELEDSALYLCASSGHPRLSGTEAFFGQGTRLTVV.

This clone appeared once. The chain couples TRBV5-1 to TRBJ2-7, with 10 nucleotides matching TRBD2. This CDR3 has 15 residues. Germline trimming cut 4 bases from V and 1 base from J; bases unmatched to any gene: 5. Looked up from germline, CDR1 is SGHRS and CDR2 is YFSETQ. The CDR3 nucleotides read TGCGCCAGCAGCAGGGGACTAGCGCCATCCTACGAGCAGTACTTC. It yields the protein CASSRGLAPSYEQYF.

The gene calls are TRBV11-2 and TRBJ1-1; 10 bases align to TRBD1. The CDR3 consists of 15 residues. Germline V gene data show CDR1 as SGHAT and CDR2 as FQNNGV. The junction had 13 bases not matched to a gene; V was cut back by 5 bases and J by 10 bases. DNA for the CDR3: TGTGCCAGCAGCCCCGGGCCGGGGACAGGGGAAGGAGCTTTCTTT. This translates into CASSPGPGTGEGAFF.

J is TRBJ1-3 and V is TRBV19; a weak D match, TRBD1 (6 bases). Trimming removed 5 bases from V and 0 bases from J, with 14 bases in between. The CDR3 is made up of 16 amino acids. Looked up from germline, CDR1 is LNHDA and CDR2 is SQIVND (reference sequence). The CDR3 DNA is TGTGCCAGTAGTTCCGGGACATTTTCCTCTGGAAACACCATATATTTT. As protein: CASSSGTFSSGNTIYF. Filled out from reference TRBV19 and TRBJ1-3, the complete variable domain reads DGGITQSPKYLFRKEGQNVTLSCEQNLNHDAMYWYRQDPGQGLRLIYYSQIVNDFQKGDIAEGYSVSREKKESFPLTVTSAQKNPTAFYLCASSSGTFSSGNTIYFGEGSWLTVV.

The chain links TRBV19 to TRBJ1-5, with no clear D. The CDR3 loop spans 14 amino acids. Germline loops: CDR1 LNHDA, CDR2 SQIVND (reference sequence). V was pared by 2 bases and J by 5 bases, with 10 bases between. CDR3 amino acids: CASSIRAGYQPQHF. CDR3 sequence (DNA): TGTGCCAGTAGTATACGGGCGGGATATCAGCCCCAGCATTTT.

This chain connects TRBV4-2 to TRBJ2-5, with D maybe TRBD2 (5 bases). Germline CDR1 and CDR2: LGHNA and YNFKEQ. Deletions cut 4 bases from V and 3 bases from J, with 15 bases between. This CDR3 comprises 15 residues. For the CDR3, the DNA is TGTGCCAGCAGCCGTGAGGGAGAGGGAAAAGAGACCCAGTACTTC. This gives the protein CASSREGEGKETQYF.

J is TRBJ2-3 and V is TRBV5-4; perhaps TRBD2 as D (5 bases). The V end was cut by 1 base, the J end by 2 bases, with 14 bases between. This CDR3 comprises 16 residues. In germline, CDR1 is SGHNT, CDR2 YYREEE (reference sequence). CDR3 DNA sequence: TGTGCCAGCAGCTTGCGTGGAGGCACTTCCACAGATACGCAGTATTTT. Protein: CASSLRGGTSTDTQYF.

The rearrangement uses TRBV19 and TRBJ2-1; TRBD1 matches 9 bases. The V gene end was trimmed by 6 bases and the J gene end by 7 bases; junction bases not matched to a gene: 7. The CDR3 covers 14 residues. Germline V CDR1 and CDR2: LNHDA, SQIVND (reference sequence). The chain's CDR3 is CASREGTGPNEQFF. The CDR3 nucleotides are TGTGCCAGTAGAGAGGGGACAGGGCCAAATGAGCAGTTCTTC.

This clone has a single count. J is TRBJ2-1 and V is TRBV6-4; TRBD2 matches at 14 bases. CDR1 and CDR2 (germline): MRHNA, SNTAGT. The CDR3 consists of 16 residues. V shed 6 bases and J 5 bases; nucleotides not matched to a gene: 6. DNA of the CDR3: TGTGCCAGCAGGGGTAGGGGACTAGCGGGAGACAATGAGCAGTTCTTC. This translates into CASRGRGLAGDNEQFF.

A word on this clone: At the DNA level, this CDR3 is encoded by other sequences in the same sample as well. This chain uses TRBV29-1 with TRBJ1-1; tentatively, D is TRBD1 (5 bases). Germline V gene lookup returns CDR1 SQVTM and CDR2 ANQGSEA. This CDR3 spans 12 amino acids. The germline V and J ends were trimmed by 4 bases and 2 bases, with 8 bases remaining between them. CDR3 amino acids: CSVVGGNTEAFF. DNA of the CDR3: TGCAGCGTTGTCGGGGGAAACACTGAAGCTTTCTTT.

CDR3 in amino acids: CASSPGQAYNEQFF. CDR3 in DNA: TGTGCCAGCAGTCCGGGACAGGCGTACAATGAGCAGTTCTTC. The chain uses TRBV28 and TRBJ2-1; 8 bases agree with TRBD1. V lost 5 bases to trimming and J lost 4 bases; unmatched junction nucleotides: 4. In germline, CDR1 is MDHEN, CDR2 SYDVKM. The CDR3 spans 14 residues.

V usage is TRBV5-4 and J usage is TRBJ1-2; D is ambiguous. Germline assignment: CDR1 SGHNT and CDR2 YYREEE (reference sequence). CDR3 size: 14 residues. The V gene lost 4 bases and the J gene lost 1 base, with 11 bases spanning the gap. The CDR3 DNA sequence: TGTGCCAGCAGCGTTCCACAGCTTAACTATGGCTACACCTTC. Translating it yields CASSVPQLNYGYTF.

The chain combines TRBV2 with TRBJ1-2, with TRBD1 as a possible D gene (5 bases). V lost 3 bases, J lost 7 bases, and 9 bases lay in between. Looked up from germline, CDR1 is SNHLY and CDR2 is FYNNEI. The length of the CDR3 is 12 residues. The CDR3 sequence is CASSDRVAGYTF. CDR3 coding DNA: TGTGCCAGCAGTGACAGGGTGGCTGGCTACACCTTC.

The gene calls are TRBV2 and TRBJ2-3; D remains ambiguous. Germline V gene lookup returns CDR1 SNHLY and CDR2 FYNNEI. The CDR3 covers 14 residues. The V end lost 5 bases, the J end lost 2 bases, and 11 bases lay between the germline ends. For the CDR3, the DNA is TGTGCCAGCAGTTCGAGGAGCTACACAGATACGCAGTATTTT. Protein sequence: CASSSRSYTDTQYF.

This clone was observed a single time. The genes are TRBV18 and TRBJ1-5, with 9 bases identical to TRBD1. The CDR3 is 16 residues long. The germline CDR1 and CDR2 sequences are KGHSH and LQKENI. V dropped 3 bases and J dropped 6; count of bases not matched to a gene: 9. CDR3 sequence reads: CASSPGTGGTGQPQHF. CDR3 nucleotides: TGTGCCAGCTCACCCGGAACAGGGGGCACGGGTCAGCCCCAGCATTTT.

The rearrangement joins TRBV18 to TRBJ1-2; TRBD1 is a possible D gene (5 bases). This CDR3 comprises 14 residues. The germline V gene has CDR1 KGHSH and CDR2 LQKENI. V was shortened by 2 bases and J by 1 base, with 8 bases between the two germline ends. The CDR3 bases are TGTGCCAGCTCACCAACCGGGGGTAACTATGGCTACACCTTC. Its translation: CASSPTGGNYGYTF.

This chain connects TRBV28 to TRBJ2-1; perhaps D is TRBD1 or TRBD2 (6 bases each). The V gene lost 2 bases and the J gene lost 4 bases, with 12 bases spanning the gap. The germline CDR1 and CDR2 sequences are MDHEN and SYDVKM. There are 15 residues in the CDR3. Here the CDR3 DNA reads TGTGCCAGCAGTTTAAGCTGGGGGGCGTACAATGAGCAGTTCTTC. Its protein product is CASSLSWGAYNEQFF.

For this clone: The sample holds other DNA sequences that translate to the same CDR3. J is TRBJ2-5 and V is TRBV18; D remains ambiguous. In germline, CDR1 is KGHSH, CDR2 LQKENI. Trimming removed 2 bases at V and 2 bases at J, with 6 bases between. The CDR3 consists of 13 residues. In nucleotides, the CDR3 is TGTGCCAGCTCACCAGCCGGGCAAGAGACCCAGTACTTC. Translation: CASSPAGQETQYF. Full variable domain (rest looked up from reference TRBV18 and TRBJ2-5): NAGVMQNPRHLVRRRGQEARLRCSPMKGHSHVYWYRQLPEEGLKFMVYLQKENIIDESGMPKERFSAEFPKEGPSILRIQQVVRGDSAAYFCASSPAGQETQYFGPGTRLLVL.

The chain has TRBV7-3 and TRBJ1-1, with TRBD1 as a possible D gene (5 bases). Trimming removed 2 bases from V and 1 base from J, with 5 bases in between. CDR1 is SGHTA and CDR2 is FQGTGA in the germline V gene. The CDR3 has 13 residues. CDR3 protein: CASSLDRNTEAFF. The CDR3, as DNA: TGTGCCAGCAGCTTAGACAGGAACACTGAAGCTTTCTTT.

This chain joins TRBV30 and TRBJ1-2; D gene ambiguous. CDR3 size: 15 residues. Germline V CDR1 and CDR2: GTSNPN, SVGIG (reference sequence). Trimming took 3 bases from V and 3 from J, leaving 17 bases between them. The CDR3 protein is CAWSPRPTFDYGYTF. The CDR3 nucleotides read TGTGCCTGGAGCCCCCGACCGACGTTCGACTATGGCTACACCTTC.

This clone occurred once. The chain uses TRBV19 and TRBJ2-1; TRBD2 agrees at 8 bases. The CDR3 length is 13 residues. CDR1 is LNHDA and CDR2 is SQIVND in the germline V gene (reference sequence). With 4 bases clipped from V and 8 bases from J, the junction kept 4 bases outside the gene matches. The DNA of the CDR3 is TGTGCCAGTAGTACAGCGGGAGCCGATGAGCAGTTCTTC. It specifies CASSTAGADEQFF.

The V call is TRBV5-6, the J call TRBJ2-2; 9 bases fit TRBD2. The germline gives CDR1 SGHDT, CDR2 YYEEEE. Germline trimming cut 0 bases from V and 9 bases from J; bases unmatched to any gene: 9. The CDR3 sequence is 16 residues long. The CDR3 reads CASSLVGGRASRELFF. The CDR3 DNA follows: TGTGCCAGCAGCTTGGTTGGCGGGAGGGCGTCCCGGGAGCTGTTTTTT.

V usage is TRBV11-2 and J usage is TRBJ1-4; D not certain. The germline V gene has CDR1 SGHAT and CDR2 FQNNGV. This CDR3 spans 12 amino acids. V was pared by 3 bases and J by 5 bases, with 4 bases between. The CDR3: CASSLQNEKLFF. In DNA form, the CDR3 reads TGTGCCAGCAGCTTGCAAAATGAAAAACTGTTTTTT.

This chain joins TRBV29-1 and TRBJ2-1; the D gene is possibly TRBD2 (7 bases). V was trimmed by 4 bases and J by 4 bases, leaving 23 bases between them. This CDR3 has 17 residues. CDR1 is SQVTM and CDR2 is ANQGSEA in the germline V gene. CDR3 region: CSVVDGRENQGYNEQFF. The DNA for the CDR3 is TGCAGCGTTGTAGATGGGCGGGAGAACCAGGGGTACAATGAGCAGTTCTTC.

The gene calls are TRBV2 and TRBJ2-7, with TRBD2 matching over 10 bases. This CDR3 has 15 residues. V trimming: 5 bases; J trimming: 3 bases; junction bases outside the gene matches: 7. Germline V CDR1 and CDR2: SNHLY, FYNNEI. This CDR3 reads CASSRETSGLYEQYF. In DNA form, the CDR3 reads TGTGCCAGCAGTAGGGAGACTAGCGGGCTCTACGAGCAGTACTTC.

The chain couples TRBV7-9 to TRBJ2-7; D perhaps matches TRBD1 (7 bases). The germline CDR1 and CDR2 sequences are SEHNR and FQNEAQ (reference sequence). The CDR3 consists of 14 residues. Trimming pared 1 base from V and 5 bases from J, leaving 12 bases between. The CDR3 sequence: CASSLEEGANEQYF. DNA of the CDR3: TGTGCCAGCAGCTTAGAGGAGGGGGCAAACGAGCAGTACTTC.